This T cell receptor (beta chain) is from a study of blood T cell repertoires in COVID-19. As for the study in general: Acute and convalescent COVID-19 specimens originated in the United States, Italy and Spain.

V shed 4 bases and J 4 bases; nucleotides not matched to a gene: 4. Germline CDR1 SGHVS, CDR2 FNYEAQ. This CDR3 spans 13 amino acids. Measured with immunoSEQ multiplex PCR; TCRdb has only the in-frame clones, and not every one. This sample has some 300,000 clones, with roughly 89% found just once. Material: PBMCs or T cells enriched from blood (not recorded which). The V and J genes are TRBV7-6 and TRBJ2-7; 7 nucleotides match TRBD1. This sequence was found in a woman in her thirties or forties who had recovered from COVID-19. The chain's CDR3 is CASSSVQGYEQYF. In nucleotides, the CDR3 is TGTGCCAGCAGCTCGGTACAGGGGTACGAGCAGTACTTC.